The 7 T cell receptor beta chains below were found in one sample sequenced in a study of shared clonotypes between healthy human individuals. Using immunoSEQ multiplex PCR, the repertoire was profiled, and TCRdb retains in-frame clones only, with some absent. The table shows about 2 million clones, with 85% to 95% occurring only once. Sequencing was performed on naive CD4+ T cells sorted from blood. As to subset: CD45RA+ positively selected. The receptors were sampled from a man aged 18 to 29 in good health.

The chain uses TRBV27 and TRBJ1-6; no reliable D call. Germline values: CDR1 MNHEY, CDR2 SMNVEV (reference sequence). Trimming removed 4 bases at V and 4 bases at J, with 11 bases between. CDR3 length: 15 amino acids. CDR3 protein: CASSWSTVYNSPLHF. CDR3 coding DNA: TGTGCCAGCAGTTGGTCGACGGTATATAATTCACCCCTCCACTTT.

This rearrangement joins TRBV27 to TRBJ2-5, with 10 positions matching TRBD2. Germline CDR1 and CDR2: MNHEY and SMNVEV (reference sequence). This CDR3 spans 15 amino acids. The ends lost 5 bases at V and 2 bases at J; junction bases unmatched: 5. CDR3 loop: CASSKAGGPQETQYF. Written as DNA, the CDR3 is TGTGCCAGCAGTAAAGCGGGAGGGCCTCAAGAGACCCAGTACTTC.

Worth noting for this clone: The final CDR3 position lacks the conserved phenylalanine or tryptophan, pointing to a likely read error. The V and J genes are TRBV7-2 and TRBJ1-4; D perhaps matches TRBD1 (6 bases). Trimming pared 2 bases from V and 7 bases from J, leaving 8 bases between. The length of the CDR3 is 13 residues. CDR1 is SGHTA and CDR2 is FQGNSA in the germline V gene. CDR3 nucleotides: TGTGCCAGCAGCTTATACAGGGCTGAAAAACTGTTTCTT. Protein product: CASSLYRAEKLFL.

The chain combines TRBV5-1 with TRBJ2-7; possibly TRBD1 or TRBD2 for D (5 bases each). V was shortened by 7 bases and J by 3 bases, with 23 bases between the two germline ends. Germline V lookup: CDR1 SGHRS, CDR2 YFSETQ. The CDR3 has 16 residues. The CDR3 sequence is CASLQLPGRNVYEQYF. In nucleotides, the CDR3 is TGCGCCAGCCTTCAATTACCGGGACGGAATGTCTACGAGCAGTACTTC. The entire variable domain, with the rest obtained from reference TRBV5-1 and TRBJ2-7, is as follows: KAGVTQTPRYLIKTRGQQVTLSCSPISGHRSVSWYQQTPGQGLQFLFEYFSETQRNKGNFPGRFSGRQFSNSRSEMNVSTLELGDSALYLCASLQLPGRNVYEQYFGPGTRLTVT.

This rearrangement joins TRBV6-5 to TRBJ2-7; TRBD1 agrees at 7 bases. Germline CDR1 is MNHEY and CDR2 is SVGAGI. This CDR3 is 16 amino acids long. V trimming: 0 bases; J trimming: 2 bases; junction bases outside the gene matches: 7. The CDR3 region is CASSYSGTVAAYEQYF. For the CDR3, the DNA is TGTGCCAGCAGTTACTCCGGGACAGTGGCCGCCTACGAGCAGTACTTC.

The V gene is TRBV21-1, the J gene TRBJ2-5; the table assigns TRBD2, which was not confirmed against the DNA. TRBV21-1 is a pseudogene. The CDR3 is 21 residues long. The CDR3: CASSSFGTSGSGLPPMETQYF. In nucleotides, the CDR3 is TGTGCCAGCAGCAGCTTCGGGACTAGCGGGAGTGGTCTCCCCCCAATGGAGACCCAGTACTTC.

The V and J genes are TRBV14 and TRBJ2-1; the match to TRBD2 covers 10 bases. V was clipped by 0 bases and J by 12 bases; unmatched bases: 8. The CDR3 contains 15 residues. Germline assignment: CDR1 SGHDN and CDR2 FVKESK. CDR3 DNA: TGTGCCAGCAGCCAAGATGGCCTAGCGGGAGTTCCGCAGTTCTTC. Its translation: CASSQDGLAGVPQFF.